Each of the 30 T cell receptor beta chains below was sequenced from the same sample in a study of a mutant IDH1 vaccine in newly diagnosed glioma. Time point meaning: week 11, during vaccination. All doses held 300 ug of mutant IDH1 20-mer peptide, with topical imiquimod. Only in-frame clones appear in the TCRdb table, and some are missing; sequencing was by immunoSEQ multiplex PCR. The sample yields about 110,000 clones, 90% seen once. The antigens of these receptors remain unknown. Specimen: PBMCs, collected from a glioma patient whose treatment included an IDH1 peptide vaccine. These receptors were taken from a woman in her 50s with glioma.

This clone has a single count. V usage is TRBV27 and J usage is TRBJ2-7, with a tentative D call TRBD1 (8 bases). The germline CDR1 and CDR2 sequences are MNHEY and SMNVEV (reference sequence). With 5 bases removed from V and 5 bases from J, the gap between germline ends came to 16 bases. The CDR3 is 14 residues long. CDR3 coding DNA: TGTGCCAGCAGTCCCTACAGGGGGGGGAACGAGCAGTACTTC. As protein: CASSPYRGGNEQYF.

CDR3 DNA: TGTGCCAGCAGTCCCGGTCCTGAAGCTTTCTTT. Translation: CASSPGPEAFF. V and J are TRBV6-6 and TRBJ1-1, with D unresolved. CDR3 size: 11 residues. Germline CDR1 is MNHNY and CDR2 is SVGAGI (reference sequence). Trimming cost V 5 bases and J 6 bases, with 7 bases left between them.

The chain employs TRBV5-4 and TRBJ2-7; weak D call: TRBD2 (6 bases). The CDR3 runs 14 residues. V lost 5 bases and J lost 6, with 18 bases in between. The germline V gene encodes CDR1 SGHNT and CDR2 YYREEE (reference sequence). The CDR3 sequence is CASRLGGSVGEQYF. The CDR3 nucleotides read TGTGCCAGCAGGCTAGGAGGGAGCGTGGGCGAGCAGTACTTC.

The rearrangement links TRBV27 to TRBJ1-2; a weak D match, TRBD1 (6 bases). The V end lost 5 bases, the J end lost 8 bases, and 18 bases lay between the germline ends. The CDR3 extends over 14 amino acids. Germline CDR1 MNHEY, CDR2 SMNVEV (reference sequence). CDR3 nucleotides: TGTGCCAGCAGTGGCCTTCAGGGGCGAGGAGGCTACACCTTC. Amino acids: CASSGLQGRGGYTF.

As DNA, the CDR3 is TGCGCCAGCAGTGATCTAGCGGGGAATGGGAACGGGGAGCTGTTTTTT. It codes for CASSDLAGNGNGELFF. This chain links TRBV10-1 with TRBJ2-2; 9 nucleotides line up with TRBD2. This CDR3 region has 16 residues. In germline, CDR1 is WNHNN, CDR2 SYGVQD (reference sequence). V dropped 3 bases and J dropped 7; count of bases not matched to a gene: 9.

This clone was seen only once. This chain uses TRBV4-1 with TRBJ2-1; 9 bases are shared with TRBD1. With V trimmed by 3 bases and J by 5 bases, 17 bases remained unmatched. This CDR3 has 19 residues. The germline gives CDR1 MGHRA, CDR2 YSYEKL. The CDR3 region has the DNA TGCGCCAGCAGCCAGAGGACAGGGGCCAGCATCAGTAAGGACAATGAGCAGTTCTTC. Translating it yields CASSQRTGASISKDNEQFF.

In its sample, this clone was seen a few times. The CDR3 reads CASSSARGSANTEAFF. The CDR3 nucleotides read TGTGCCAGCAGCTCGGCCAGAGGATCCGCGAACACTGAAGCTTTCTTT. V usage is TRBV5-4 and J usage is TRBJ1-1; D is unresolved. V was pared by 3 bases and J by 1 base, with 16 bases between. CDR1 and CDR2 (germline): SGHNT, YYREEE (reference sequence). This CDR3 contains 16 residues.

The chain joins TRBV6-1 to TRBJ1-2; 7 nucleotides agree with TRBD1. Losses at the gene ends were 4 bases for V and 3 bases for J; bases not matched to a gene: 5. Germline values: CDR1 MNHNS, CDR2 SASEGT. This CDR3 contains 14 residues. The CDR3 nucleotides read TGTGCCAGCAGTGCGACAGGGAGGGACTATGGCTACACCTTC. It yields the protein CASSATGRDYGYTF.

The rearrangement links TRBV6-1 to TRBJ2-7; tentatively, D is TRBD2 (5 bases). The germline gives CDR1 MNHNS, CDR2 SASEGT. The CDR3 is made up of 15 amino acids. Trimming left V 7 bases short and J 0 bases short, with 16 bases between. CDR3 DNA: TGTGCCAGCACCTCCCTAAGGGAGACCTCCTACGAGCAGTACTTC. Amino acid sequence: CASTSLRETSYEQYF.

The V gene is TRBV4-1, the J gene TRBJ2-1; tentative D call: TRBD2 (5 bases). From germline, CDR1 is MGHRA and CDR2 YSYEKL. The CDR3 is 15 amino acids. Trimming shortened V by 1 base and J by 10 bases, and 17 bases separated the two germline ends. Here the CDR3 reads CASSQATNLLGEQFF. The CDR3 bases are TGCGCCAGCAGCCAAGCGACTAATCTCCTAGGCGAGCAGTTCTTC.

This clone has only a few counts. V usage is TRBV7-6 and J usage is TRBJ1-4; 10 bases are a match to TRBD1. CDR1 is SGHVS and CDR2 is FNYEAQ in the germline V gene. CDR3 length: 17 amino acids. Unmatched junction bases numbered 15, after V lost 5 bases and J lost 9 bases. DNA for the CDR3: TGTGCCAGCAGCCCACGAGGGACAGGGGTGGGATTAAAAAAACTGTTTTTT. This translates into CASSPRGTGVGLKKLFF.

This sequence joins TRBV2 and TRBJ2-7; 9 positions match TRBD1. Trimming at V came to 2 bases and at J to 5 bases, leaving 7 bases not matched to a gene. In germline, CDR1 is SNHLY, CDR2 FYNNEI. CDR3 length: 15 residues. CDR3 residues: CASSERTGEANEQYF. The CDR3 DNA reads TGTGCCAGCAGTGAAAGGACAGGGGAGGCCAACGAGCAGTACTTC.

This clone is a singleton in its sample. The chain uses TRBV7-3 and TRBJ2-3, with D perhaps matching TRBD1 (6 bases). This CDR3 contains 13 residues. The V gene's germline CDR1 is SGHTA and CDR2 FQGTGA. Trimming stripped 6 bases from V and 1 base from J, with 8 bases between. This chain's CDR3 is CASSRTGTDTQYF. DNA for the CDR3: TGTGCCAGCAGTCGGACAGGCACAGATACGCAGTATTTT.

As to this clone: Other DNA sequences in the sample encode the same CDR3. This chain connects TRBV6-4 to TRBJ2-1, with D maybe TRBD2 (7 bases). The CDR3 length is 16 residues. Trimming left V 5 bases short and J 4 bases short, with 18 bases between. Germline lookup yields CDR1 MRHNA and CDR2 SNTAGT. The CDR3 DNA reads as TGTGCCAGCAGTCCCCGGGGCAGGGGAGGGTACAATGAGCAGTTCTTC. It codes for CASSPRGRGGYNEQFF.

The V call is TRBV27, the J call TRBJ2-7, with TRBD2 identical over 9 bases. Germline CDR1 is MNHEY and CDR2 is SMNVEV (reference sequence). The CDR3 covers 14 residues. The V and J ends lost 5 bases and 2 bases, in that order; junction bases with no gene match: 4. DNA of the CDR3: TGTGCCAGCAGTAGAGCGGGAGGTACCTACGAGCAGTACTTC. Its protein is CASSRAGGTYEQYF.

The CDR3 loop reads CAWSVHSGTEAFF. As DNA, the CDR3 is TGTGCCTGGAGTGTACATTCGGGCACTGAAGCTTTCTTT. The V and J genes are TRBV30 and TRBJ1-1; D is unresolved. From germline, CDR1 is GTSNPN and CDR2 SVGIG (reference sequence). Trimming stripped 0 bases from V and 4 bases from J, with 9 bases between. This CDR3 has 13 residues.

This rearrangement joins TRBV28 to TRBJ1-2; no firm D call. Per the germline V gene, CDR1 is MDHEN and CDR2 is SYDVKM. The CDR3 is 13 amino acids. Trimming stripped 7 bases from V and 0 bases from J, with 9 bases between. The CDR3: CASNQTPNYGYTF. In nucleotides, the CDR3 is TGTGCCAGCAACCAGACACCTAACTATGGCTACACCTTC.

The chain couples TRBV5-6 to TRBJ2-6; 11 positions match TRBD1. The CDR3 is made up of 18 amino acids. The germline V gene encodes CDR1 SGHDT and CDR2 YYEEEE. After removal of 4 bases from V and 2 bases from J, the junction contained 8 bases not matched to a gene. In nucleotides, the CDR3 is TGTGCCAGCAGCGTCACAGGACAGGGGGCGGCTGGGGCCAACGTCCTGACTTTC. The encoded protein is CASSVTGQGAAGANVLTF.

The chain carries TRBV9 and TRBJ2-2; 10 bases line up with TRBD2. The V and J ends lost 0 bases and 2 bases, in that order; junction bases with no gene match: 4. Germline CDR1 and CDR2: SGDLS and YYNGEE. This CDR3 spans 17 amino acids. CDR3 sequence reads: CASSVVSGRRNTGELFF. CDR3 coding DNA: TGTGCCAGCAGCGTAGTTAGCGGGAGGAGAAACACCGGGGAGCTGTTTTTT.

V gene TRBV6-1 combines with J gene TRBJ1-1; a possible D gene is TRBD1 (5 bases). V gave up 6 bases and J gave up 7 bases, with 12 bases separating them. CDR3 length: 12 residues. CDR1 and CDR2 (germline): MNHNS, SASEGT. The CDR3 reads CASRGDAIEAFF. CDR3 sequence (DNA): TGTGCCAGCAGGGGGGATGCTATTGAAGCTTTCTTT.

The CDR3 sequence is CAITGTGILREQFF. DNA for the CDR3: TGTGCCATCACGGGGACAGGGATACTAAGGGAGCAGTTCTTC. V gene TRBV10-3 combines with J gene TRBJ2-1; 9 nucleotides align to TRBD1. This CDR3 has 14 amino acids. V shed 7 bases, J shed 10 bases, and the junction held 11 bases outside the gene matches. Germline-derived CDR1 and CDR2 are ENHRY and SYGVKD.

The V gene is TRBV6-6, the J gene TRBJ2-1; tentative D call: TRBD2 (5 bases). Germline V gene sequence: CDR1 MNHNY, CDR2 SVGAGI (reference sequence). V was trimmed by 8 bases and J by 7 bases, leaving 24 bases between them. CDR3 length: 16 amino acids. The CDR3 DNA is TGTGCCAGCGGCCCTTACGAGGGCGGAGGCGGGAATGAGCAGTTCTTC. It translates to CASGPYEGGGGNEQFF.

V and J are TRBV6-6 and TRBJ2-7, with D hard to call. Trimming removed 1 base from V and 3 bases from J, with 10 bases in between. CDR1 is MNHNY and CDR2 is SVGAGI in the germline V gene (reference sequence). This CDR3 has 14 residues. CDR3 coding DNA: TGTGCCAGCAGTTACTGGGAATCGGACTACGAGCAGTACTTC. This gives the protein CASSYWESDYEQYF.

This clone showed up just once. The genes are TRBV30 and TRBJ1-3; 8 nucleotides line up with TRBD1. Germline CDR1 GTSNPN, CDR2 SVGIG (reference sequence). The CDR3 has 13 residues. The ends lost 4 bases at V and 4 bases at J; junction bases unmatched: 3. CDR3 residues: CAWMDRVGNTIYF. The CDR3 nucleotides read TGTGCCTGGATGGACAGGGTCGGAAACACCATATATTTT.

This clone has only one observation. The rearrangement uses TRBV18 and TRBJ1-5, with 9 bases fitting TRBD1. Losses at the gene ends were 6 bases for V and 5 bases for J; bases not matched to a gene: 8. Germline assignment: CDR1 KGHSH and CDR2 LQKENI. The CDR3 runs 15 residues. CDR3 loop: CASSPGTGTDQPQHF. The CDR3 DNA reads TGTGCCAGCTCCCCCGGGACAGGGACGGATCAGCCCCAGCATTTT. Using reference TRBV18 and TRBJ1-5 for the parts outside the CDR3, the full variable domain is NAGVMQNPRHLVRRRGQEARLRCSPMKGHSHVYWYRQLPEEGLKFMVYLQKENIIDESGMPKERFSAEFPKEGPSILRIQQVVRGDSAAYFCASSPGTGTDQPQHFGDGTRLSIL.

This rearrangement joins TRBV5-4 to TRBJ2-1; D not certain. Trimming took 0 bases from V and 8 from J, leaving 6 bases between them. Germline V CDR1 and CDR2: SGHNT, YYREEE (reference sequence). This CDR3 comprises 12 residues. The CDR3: CASSLDLDEQFF. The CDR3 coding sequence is TGTGCCAGCAGCTTGGATTTAGATGAGCAGTTCTTC.

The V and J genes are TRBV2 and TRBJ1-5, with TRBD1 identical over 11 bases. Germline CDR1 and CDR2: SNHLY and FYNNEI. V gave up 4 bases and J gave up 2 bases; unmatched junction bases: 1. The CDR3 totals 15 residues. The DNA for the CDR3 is TGTGCCAGCAGTGGGACAGGGGGCGGCAATCAGCCCCAGCATTTT. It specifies CASSGTGGGNQPQHF. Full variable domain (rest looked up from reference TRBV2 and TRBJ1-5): EPEVTQTPSHQVTQMGQEVILRCVPISNHLYFYWYRQILGQKVEFLVSFYNNEISEKSEIFDDQFSVERPDGSNFTLKIRSTKLEDSAMYFCASSGTGGGNQPQHFGDGTRLSIL.

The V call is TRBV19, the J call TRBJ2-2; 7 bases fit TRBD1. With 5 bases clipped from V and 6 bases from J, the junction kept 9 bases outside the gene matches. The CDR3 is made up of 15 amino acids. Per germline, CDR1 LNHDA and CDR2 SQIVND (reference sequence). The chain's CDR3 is CASSPGTEVAGELFF. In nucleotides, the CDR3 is TGTGCCAGTAGTCCCGGGACAGAAGTAGCCGGGGAGCTGTTTTTT. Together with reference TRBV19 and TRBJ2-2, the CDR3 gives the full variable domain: DGGITQSPKYLFRKEGQNVTLSCEQNLNHDAMYWYRQDPGQGLRLIYYSQIVNDFQKGDIAEGYSVSREKKESFPLTVTSAQKNPTAFYLCASSPGTEVAGELFFGEGSRLTVL.

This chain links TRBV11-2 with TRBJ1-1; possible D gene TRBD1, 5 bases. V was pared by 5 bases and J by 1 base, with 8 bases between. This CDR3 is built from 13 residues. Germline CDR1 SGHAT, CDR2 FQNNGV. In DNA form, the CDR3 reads TGTGCCAGCAGCACACAGGAGAACACTGAAGCTTTCTTT. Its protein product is CASSTQENTEAFF.

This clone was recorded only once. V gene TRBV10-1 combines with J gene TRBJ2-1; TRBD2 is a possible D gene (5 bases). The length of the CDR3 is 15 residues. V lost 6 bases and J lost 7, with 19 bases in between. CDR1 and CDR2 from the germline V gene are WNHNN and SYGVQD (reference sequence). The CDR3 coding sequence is TGCGCCAGCAGCCCCGGGATGGGCATTTCGAATGAGCAGTTCTTC. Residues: CASSPGMGISNEQFF.